This TCR beta chain was recovered during a study of control samples from healthy donors and cancer patients. The repertoire was sequenced with immunoSEQ multiplex PCR; TCRdb's copy has only in-frame clones and lacks some. The sample includes 100,000 to 150,000 clones, roughly nine tenths of them seen just once. Trimming took off 0 bases at V and 5 bases at J, with 9 bases between the two ends. The CDR3 consists of 14 residues. Looked up from germline, CDR1 is SGHRS and CDR2 is YFSETQ. Sequenced: blood. The chain employs TRBV5-1 and TRBJ1-3; no firm D call. This clonotype was obtained from a man aged 18 to 35 in good health. The CDR3 sequence is CASSLDASRNTIYF. The CDR3 DNA is TGCGCCAGCAGCTTGGATGCCAGTCGAAACACCATATATTTT. The whole variable domain, remainder taken from reference TRBV5-1 and TRBJ1-3, is KAGVTQTPRYLIKTRGQQVTLSCSPISGHRSVSWYQQTPGQGLQFLFEYFSETQRNKGNFPGRFSGRQFSNSRSEMNVSTLELGDSALYLCASSLDASRNTIYFGEGSWLTVV.